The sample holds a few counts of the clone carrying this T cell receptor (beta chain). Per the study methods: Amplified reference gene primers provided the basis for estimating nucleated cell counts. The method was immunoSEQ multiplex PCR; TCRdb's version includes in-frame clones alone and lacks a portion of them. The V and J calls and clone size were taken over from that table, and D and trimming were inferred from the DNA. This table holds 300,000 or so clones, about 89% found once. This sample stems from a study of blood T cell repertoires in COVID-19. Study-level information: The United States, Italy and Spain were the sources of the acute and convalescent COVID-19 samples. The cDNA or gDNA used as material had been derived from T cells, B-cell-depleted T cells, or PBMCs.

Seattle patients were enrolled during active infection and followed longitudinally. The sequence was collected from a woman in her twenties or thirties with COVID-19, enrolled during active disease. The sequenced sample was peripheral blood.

The CDR3 spells CASSPRDSDVRPQHF. CDR3 in DNA: TGTGCCAGCAGTCCCCGAGACAGTGATGTTCGGCCCCAGCATTTT. The J gene is TRBJ1-5, the V gene TRBV2; tentatively, D is TRBD1 (5 bases). CDR3 length: 15 amino acids. Trimming took off 5 bases at V and 9 bases at J, with 20 bases between the two ends. Germline CDR1 is SNHLY and CDR2 is FYNNEI.